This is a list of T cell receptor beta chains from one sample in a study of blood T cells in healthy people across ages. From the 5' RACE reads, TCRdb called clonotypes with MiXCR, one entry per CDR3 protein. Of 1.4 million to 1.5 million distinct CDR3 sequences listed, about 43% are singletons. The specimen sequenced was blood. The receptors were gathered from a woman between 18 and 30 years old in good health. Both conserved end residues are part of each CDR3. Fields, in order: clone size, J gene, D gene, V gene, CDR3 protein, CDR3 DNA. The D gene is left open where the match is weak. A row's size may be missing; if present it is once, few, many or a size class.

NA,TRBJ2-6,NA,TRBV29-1,CSVEDPMGYGANVLTF,TGCAGCGTTGAAGATCCGATGGGGTATGGGGCCAACGTCCTGACTTTC
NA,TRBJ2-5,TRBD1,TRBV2,CASRHPGGGETQYF,TGTGCCAGCAGACACCCAGGGGGCGGAGAGACCCAGTACTTC
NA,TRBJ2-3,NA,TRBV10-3,CAISALEGTDTQYF,TGTGCCATCAGTGCATTAGAGGGCACAGATACGCAGTATTTT
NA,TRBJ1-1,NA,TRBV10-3,CAISDQVMNTEAFF,TGTGCCATCAGTGATCAGGTCATGAACACTGAAGCTTTCTTT
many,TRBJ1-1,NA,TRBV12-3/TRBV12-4,CASSLGFGEAFF,TGTGCCAGCAGTTTAGGGTTTGGTGAAGCTTTCTTT
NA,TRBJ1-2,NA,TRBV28,CASSFKGYGYTF,TGTGCCAGCAGTTTTAAGGGTTATGGCTACACCTTC
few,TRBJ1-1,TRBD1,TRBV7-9,CASSQDRGLFGNTEAFF,TGTGCCAGCAGCCAAGACAGGGGGCTCTTCGGGAACACTGAAGCTTTCTTT
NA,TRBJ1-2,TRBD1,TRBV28,CASRPSSGQGLYGYTF,TGTGCCAGCAGACCATCCTCGGGACAGGGGCTCTATGGCTACACCTTC
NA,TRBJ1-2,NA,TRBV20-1,CSANLNYGYTF,TGCAGTGCTAACCTTAACTATGGCTACACCTTC
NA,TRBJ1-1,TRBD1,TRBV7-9,CASSSRQGAMNTEAFF,TGTGCCAGCTCGTCTAGACAGGGGGCCATGAACACTGAAGCTTTCTTT
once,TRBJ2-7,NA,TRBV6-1,CASRNQGGGYEQYF,TGTGCCAGCAGGAACCAGGGGGGGGGCTACGAGCAGTACTTC
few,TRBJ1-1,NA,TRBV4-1,CASSQFTVNTEAFF,TGCGCCAGCAGCCAATTCACAGTGAACACTGAAGCTTTCTTT
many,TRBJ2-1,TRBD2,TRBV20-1,CSARTSGYNEQFF,TGCAGTGCTCGGACTAGCGGTTACAATGAGCAGTTCTTC
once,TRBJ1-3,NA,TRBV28,CASRRTGGNTIYF,TGTGCCAGCAGAAGGACGGGCGGAAACACCATATATTTT
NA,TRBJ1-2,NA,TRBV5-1,CASSLDSQYLGYTF,TGCGCCAGCAGCTTAGACAGTCAGTACCTCGGCTACACCTTC
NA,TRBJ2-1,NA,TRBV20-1,CSASSWRDEQFF,TGCAGTGCTTCCTCGTGGAGGGATGAGCAGTTCTTC
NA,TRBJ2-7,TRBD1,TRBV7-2,CASSQGVLIYEQYF,TGTGCCAGCAGCCAGGGGGTCCTAATCTACGAGCAGTACTTC
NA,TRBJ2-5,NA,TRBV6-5,CATDLATTEAETQYF,TGTGCCACCGACCTAGCGACTACCGAGGCGGAGACCCAGTACTTC
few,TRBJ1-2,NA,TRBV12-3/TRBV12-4,CASRSGLNYGYTF,TGTGCCAGCAGGTCCGGGCTCAACTATGGCTACACCTTC
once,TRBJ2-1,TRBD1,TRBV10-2,CASSTGGHSSYNEQFF,TGCGCCAGCAGTACAGGGGGCCACAGTTCCTACAATGAGCAGTTCTTC
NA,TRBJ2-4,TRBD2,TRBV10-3,CAIRGGVDIQYF,TGTGCCATCAGGGGGGGGGTGGACATTCAGTACTTC
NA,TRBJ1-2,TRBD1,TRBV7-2,CASSLRDRGEYGYTF,TGTGCCAGCAGCCTCCGGGACAGGGGCGAGTATGGCTACACCTTC
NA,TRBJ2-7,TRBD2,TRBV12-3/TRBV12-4,CASTQTSGTGEQYF,TGTGCCAGCACCCAGACTAGCGGGACGGGCGAGCAGTACTTC
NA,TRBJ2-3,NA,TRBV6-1,CASSPGGGPADTQYF,TGTGCCAGCAGTCCCGGCGGGGGCCCCGCAGATACGCAGTATTTT
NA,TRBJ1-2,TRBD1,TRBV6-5,CASSPGTDPSLGYTF,TGTGCCAGCAGCCCCGGGACAGACCCTTCACTAGGCTACACCTTC
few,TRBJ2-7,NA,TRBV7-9,CASSLGAGGFNEQYF,TGTGCCAGCAGCTTAGGTGCAGGGGGGTTTAACGAGCAGTACTTC
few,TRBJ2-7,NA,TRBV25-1,CASSESTGWEYEQYF,TGTGCCAGCAGTGAGTCGACAGGTTGGGAGTACGAGCAGTACTTC
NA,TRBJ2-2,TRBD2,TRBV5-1,CASSLESGGTGELFF,TGCGCCAGCAGCTTGGAATCGGGGGGCACCGGGGAGCTGTTTTTT
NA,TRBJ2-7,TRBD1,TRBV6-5,CASSGQGRLYEQCF,TGTGCCAGTAGCGGACAGGGGAGGCTCTACGAGCAGTGCTTC
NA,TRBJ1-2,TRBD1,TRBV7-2,CASSRRGTGQRYGYTF,TGTGCCAGCAGCCGGAGGGGGACAGGGCAGCGGTATGGCTACACCTTC
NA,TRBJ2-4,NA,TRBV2,CASRFESKSLGAKNIQYF,TGTGCCAGCAGATTCGAAAGCAAATCATTAGGGGCCAAAAACATTCAGTACTTC
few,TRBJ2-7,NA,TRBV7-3,CASSSYPTYEQYF,TGTGCCAGCAGCTCCTACCCTACCTACGAGCAGTACTTC
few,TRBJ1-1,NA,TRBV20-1,CSARGGAGRTEAFF,TGCAGTGCTAGAGGGGGGGCGGGGAGGACTGAAGCTTTCTTT
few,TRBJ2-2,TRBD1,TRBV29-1,CSVVDRGTGELFF,TGCAGCGTTGTGGACAGGGGAACCGGGGAGCTGTTTTTT
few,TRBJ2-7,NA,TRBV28,CASSPTAGSDEQYF,TGTGCCAGCAGTCCCACGGCGGGTTCCGACGAGCAGTACTTC
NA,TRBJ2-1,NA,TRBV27,CASSYDRGGGNEQFF,TGTGCCAGCAGTTACGACAGGGGCGGGGGGAATGAGCAGTTCTTC
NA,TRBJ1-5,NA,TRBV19,CASTPAGGSRNQPQHF,TGTGCCAGTACCCCGGCGGGGGGTTCCAGGAATCAGCCCCAGCATTTT
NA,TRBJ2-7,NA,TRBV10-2,CASSHTTIFDEQYF,TGCGCCAGCAGCCACACGACTATTTTCGACGAGCAGTACTTC
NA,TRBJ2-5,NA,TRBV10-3,CAISESSQPQETQYF,TGTGCCATCAGTGAGTCCTCGCAGCCACAAGAGACCCAGTACTTC
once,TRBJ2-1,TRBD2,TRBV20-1,CSATNPVAGAYNEQFF,TGCAGTGCTACCAACCCTGTAGCGGGAGCATACAATGAGCAGTTCTTC
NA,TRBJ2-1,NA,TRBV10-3,CAISEPAPNEQFF,TGTGCCATCAGTGAACCAGCGCCGAATGAGCAGTTCTTC
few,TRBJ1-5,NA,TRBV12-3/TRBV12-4,CASSSRGGRGNQPQHF,TGTGCCAGCAGTTCCCGCGGAGGGAGGGGGAATCAGCCCCAGCATTTT
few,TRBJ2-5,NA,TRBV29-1,CSGLRGKQETQYF,TGCAGCGGGCTACGGGGAAAGCAAGAGACCCAGTACTTC
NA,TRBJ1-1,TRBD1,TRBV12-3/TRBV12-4,CASSLYGGGIAEAFF,TGTGCCAGCAGTTTATATGGAGGGGGCATCGCTGAAGCTTTCTTT
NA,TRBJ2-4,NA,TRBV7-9,CASSFGRYSVKNIQYF,TGTGCCAGCAGCTTCGGCCGGTATTCGGTCAAAAACATTCAGTACTTC
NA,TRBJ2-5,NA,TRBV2,CASSTSLGETQYF,TGTGCCAGCAGTACCTCCCTGGGGGAGACCCAGTACTTC
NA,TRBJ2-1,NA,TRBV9,CASSVEEVTSYNEQFF,TGTGCCAGCAGCGTAGAGGAGGTTACCTCCTACAATGAGCAGTTCTTC
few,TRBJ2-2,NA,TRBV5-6,CASSFTQNTGELFF,TGTGCCAGCAGCTTCACACAGAACACCGGGGAGCTGTTTTTT
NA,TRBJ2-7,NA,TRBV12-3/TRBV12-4,CASRMDRGYEQYF,TGTGCCAGCAGAATGGACAGAGGATACGAGCAGTACTTC
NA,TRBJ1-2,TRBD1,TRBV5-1,CASSEGGDSYGYTF,TGCGCCAGCAGCGAAGGGGGGGACAGCTATGGCTACACCTTC
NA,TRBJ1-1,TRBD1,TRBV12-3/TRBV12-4,CASKEDRINTEAFF,TGTGCCAGCAAAGAGGACAGGATCAACACTGAAGCTTTCTTT
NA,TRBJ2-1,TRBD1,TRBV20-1,CSAPRGPEQFF,TGCAGTGCCCCGAGGGGGCCTGAGCAGTTCTTC
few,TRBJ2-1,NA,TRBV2,CASRTGVYNEQFF,TGTGCCAGCAGAACGGGGGTCTACAATGAGCAGTTCTTC
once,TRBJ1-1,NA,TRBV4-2,CASSQDRWGNTEAFF,TGTGCCAGCAGCCAAGACCGTTGGGGAAACACTGAAGCTTTCTTT
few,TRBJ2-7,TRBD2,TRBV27,CASSLSPWREGREQYF,TGTGCCAGCAGTTTATCCCCGTGGCGGGAGGGCCGCGAGCAGTACTTC
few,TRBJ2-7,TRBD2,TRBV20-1,CSANRAGGTTYEQYF,TGCAGTGCAAATAGAGCGGGAGGCACCACCTACGAGCAGTACTTC
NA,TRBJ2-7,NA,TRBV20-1,CSARQEGLGNEQYF,TGCAGTGCTAGACAGGAGGGCCTGGGCAACGAGCAGTACTTC
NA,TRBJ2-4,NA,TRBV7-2,CASSLAAGANIQYF,TGTGCCAGCAGCTTAGCGGCAGGAGCAAACATTCAGTACTTC
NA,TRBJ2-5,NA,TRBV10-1,CASSEVGTKYF,TGCGCCAGCAGTGAGGTGGGCACAAAGTACTTC